The entry below describes one T cell receptor (beta chain). The antigen is not known. This sample was taken from a study of shared clonotypes between healthy human individuals. General observations from the study: Generation probabilities of non-shared clonotypes were lower (relative to those shared by all four donors).

This CDR3 has 13 residues. V shed 0 bases and J shed 5 bases, with 6 bases lying between them. CDR1 is SGHDT, CDR2 YYEEEE, per germline. Clones were sequenced by immunoSEQ multiplex PCR, and TCRdb holds only the in-frame ones, with some missing. Seen here are fewer than 350,000 clones, roughly 87% observed once, and the top ten hold roughly 16%. Sequenced material: memory CD8+ T cells sorted from blood. As for subset: CD45RO+ cells pooled with CCR7-negative TemRA cells. V is TRBV5-6 and J is TRBJ2-1; no reliable D call. The clonotype comes from a man younger than 35 in good health. CDR3 protein: CASSLVADNEQFF. The CDR3 bases are TGTGCCAGCAGCTTGGTGGCAGACAATGAGCAGTTCTTC.